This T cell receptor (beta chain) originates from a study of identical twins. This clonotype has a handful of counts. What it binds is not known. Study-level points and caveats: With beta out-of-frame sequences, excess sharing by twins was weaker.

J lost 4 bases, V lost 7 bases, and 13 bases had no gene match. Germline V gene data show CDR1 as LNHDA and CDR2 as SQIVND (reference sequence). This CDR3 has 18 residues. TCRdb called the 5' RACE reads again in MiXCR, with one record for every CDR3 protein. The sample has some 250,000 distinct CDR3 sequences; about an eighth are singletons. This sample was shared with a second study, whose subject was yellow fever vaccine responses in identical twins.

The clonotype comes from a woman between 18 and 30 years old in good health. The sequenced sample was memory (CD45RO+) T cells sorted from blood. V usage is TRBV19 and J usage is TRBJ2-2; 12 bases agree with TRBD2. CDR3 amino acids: CASKAPLAGGPGTGELFF. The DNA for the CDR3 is TGTGCCAGTAAGGCCCCGCTAGCGGGGGGGCCTGGCACCGGGGAGCTGTTTTTT.